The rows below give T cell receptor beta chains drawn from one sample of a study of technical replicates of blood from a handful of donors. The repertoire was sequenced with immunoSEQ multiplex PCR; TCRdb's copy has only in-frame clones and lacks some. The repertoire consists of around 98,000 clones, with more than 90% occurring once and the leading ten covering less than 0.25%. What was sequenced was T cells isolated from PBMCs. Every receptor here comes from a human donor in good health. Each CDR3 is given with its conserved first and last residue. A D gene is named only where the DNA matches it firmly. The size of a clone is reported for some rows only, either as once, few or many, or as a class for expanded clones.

CDR3 protein: CASSLGQGAQPQHF
CDR3 DNA: TGTGCCAGCAGCTTAGGGCAGGGGGCTCAGCCCCAGCATTTT
V gene: TRBV11-2
D gene: TRBD1
clone size: .
J gene: TRBJ1-5

CDR3 protein: CASSLGGTSGGTGNEQFF
CDR3 DNA: TGTGCCAGCAGCTTAGGGGGGACTAGCGGGGGCACCGGGAATGAGCAGTTCTTC
V gene: TRBV7-9
D gene: TRBD2
clone size: .
J gene: TRBJ2-1

CDR3 protein: CATSRYGQRSSYNSPLHF
CDR3 DNA: TGTGCCACCAGCAGATATGGACAGAGAAGCTCCTATAATTCACCCCTCCACTTT
V gene: TRBV15
D gene: .
clone size: .
J gene: TRBJ1-6

CDR3 protein: CASSRPGWVGTEAFF
CDR3 DNA: TGCGCCAGCAGCCGTCCAGGGTGGGTAGGCACTGAAGCTTTCTTT
V gene: TRBV4-1
D gene: .
clone size: few
J gene: TRBJ1-1

CDR3 protein: CAWSVKGAHGYTF
CDR3 DNA: TGTGCCTGGAGTGTAAAGGGGGCGCATGGCTACACCTTC
V gene: TRBV30
D gene: TRBD1
clone size: .
J gene: TRBJ1-2

CDR3 protein: CASRMGLAGYEQFF
CDR3 DNA: TGTGCCAGCAGAATGGGACTAGCGGGATACGAGCAGTTCTTC
V gene: TRBV27
D gene: TRBD2
clone size: .
J gene: TRBJ2-1

CDR3 protein: CAISPTQLTTGELFF
CDR3 DNA: TGTGCCATCAGTCCGACTCAGCTTACCACCGGGGAGCTGTTTTTT
V gene: TRBV10-3
D gene: .
clone size: .
J gene: TRBJ2-2

CDR3 protein: CSAGPETSFHDNEQFF
CDR3 DNA: TGCAGCGCCGGACCCGAAACTAGCTTCCACGACAATGAGCAGTTCTTC
V gene: TRBV29-1
D gene: .
clone size: .
J gene: TRBJ2-1

CDR3 protein: CASSSAGGRETQYF
CDR3 DNA: TGTGCCAGCTCCTCAGCGGGGGGTCGGGAGACCCAGTACTTC
V gene: TRBV9
D gene: TRBD2
clone size: once
J gene: TRBJ2-5

CDR3 protein: CASSIETAYEQYF
CDR3 DNA: TGTGCCAGTAGTATAGAGACAGCCTACGAGCAGTACTTC
V gene: TRBV19
D gene: .
clone size: .
J gene: TRBJ2-7

CDR3 protein: CASSPTGGSYEQYF
CDR3 DNA: TGCGCCAGCAGTCCGACAGGGGGGTCCTACGAGCAGTACTTC
V gene: TRBV10-1
D gene: TRBD1
clone size: .
J gene: TRBJ2-7

CDR3 protein: CASSRGQAGELFF
CDR3 DNA: TGTGCCAGCAGTAGGGGGCAGGCCGGGGAGCTGTTTTTT
V gene: TRBV6-6
D gene: TRBD1
clone size: .
J gene: TRBJ2-2

CDR3 protein: CASRWGGDRGIYRYNEQFF
CDR3 DNA: TGTGCCAGCAGGTGGGGCGGAGACAGGGGGATTTATAGGTACAATGAGCAGTTCTTC
V gene: TRBV2
D gene: TRBD1
clone size: .
J gene: TRBJ2-1

CDR3 protein: CASSQELALNNEQFF
CDR3 DNA: TGTGCCAGCAGCCAAGAACTAGCGCTAAACAATGAGCAGTTCTTC
V gene: TRBV14
D gene: TRBD2
clone size: .
J gene: TRBJ2-1

CDR3 protein: CATNLRNRDPEKLFF
CDR3 DNA: TGTGCCACCAACCTGAGAAACAGGGACCCCGAAAAACTGTTTTTT
V gene: TRBV2
D gene: .
clone size: .
J gene: TRBJ1-4

CDR3 protein: CASSLSGARSGTEAFF
CDR3 DNA: TGTGCCAGCAGCCTAAGCGGGGCCCGGAGCGGCACTGAAGCTTTCTTT
V gene: TRBV7-3
D gene: .
clone size: .
J gene: TRBJ1-1

CDR3 protein: CASSEIGTGVTEAFF
CDR3 DNA: TGCGCCAGCAGTGAGATAGGGACAGGGGTCACTGAAGCTTTCTTT
V gene: TRBV10-1
D gene: TRBD1
clone size: .
J gene: TRBJ1-1

CDR3 protein: CASSSPGGYNSPLHF
CDR3 DNA: TGTGCCAGCAGCTCTCCGGGTGGTTATAATTCACCCCTCCACTTT
V gene: TRBV11-3
D gene: .
clone size: .
J gene: TRBJ1-6

CDR3 protein: CASRGHTANPNEQFF
CDR3 DNA: TGTGCCAGCAGGGGGCACACAGCAAATCCGAATGAGCAGTTCTTC
V gene: TRBV13
D gene: .
clone size: .
J gene: TRBJ2-1

CDR3 protein: CASSFKGWTSGNSSYNEQFF
CDR3 DNA: TGTGCCAGCAGTTTCAAAGGGTGGACTAGCGGGAACAGTTCCTACAATGAGCAGTTCTTC
V gene: TRBV27
D gene: TRBD2
clone size: .
J gene: TRBJ2-1

CDR3 protein: CASSIGRNSYEQYF
CDR3 DNA: TGTGCCAGTAGTATAGGGCGGAACTCCTACGAGCAGTACTTC
V gene: TRBV19
D gene: .
clone size: .
J gene: TRBJ2-7

CDR3 protein: CASSPRTGKTDTQYF
CDR3 DNA: TGTGCCAGCAGTCCCAGGACAGGGAAGACAGATACGCAGTATTTT
V gene: TRBV27
D gene: TRBD1
clone size: once
J gene: TRBJ2-3

CDR3 protein: CASSLGQGANTEAFF
CDR3 DNA: TGCGCCAGCAGCTTGGGGCAGGGGGCGAACACTGAAGCTTTCTTT
V gene: TRBV5-1
D gene: TRBD1
clone size: .
J gene: TRBJ1-1

CDR3 protein: CASSLVPGHHEQYF
CDR3 DNA: TGCGCCAGCAGCTTGGTTCCAGGGCACCACGAGCAGTACTTC
V gene: TRBV5-1
D gene: .
clone size: .
J gene: TRBJ2-7

CDR3 protein: CASSLEPGRYTEAFF
CDR3 DNA: TGTGCCAGCAGCTTGGAGCCGGGAAGGTACACTGAAGCTTTCTTT
V gene: TRBV5-8
D gene: .
clone size: .
J gene: TRBJ1-1

CDR3 protein: CASSEGVPKRGQPQHF
CDR3 DNA: TGTGCCAGCAGTGAAGGGGTCCCCAAGAGAGGTCAGCCCCAGCATTTT
V gene: TRBV2
D gene: .
clone size: .
J gene: TRBJ1-5

CDR3 protein: CSVRAGGNYGYTF
CDR3 DNA: TGCAGCGTTCGCGCAGGTGGGAACTATGGCTACACCTTC
V gene: TRBV29-1
D gene: .
clone size: .
J gene: TRBJ1-2

CDR3 protein: CASSLGLAGTPYEQYF
CDR3 DNA: TGTGCCAGCAGCTTGGGACTAGCGGGGACCCCCTACGAGCAGTACTTC
V gene: TRBV7-9
D gene: TRBD2
clone size: .
J gene: TRBJ2-7

CDR3 protein: CAWSSPGGTSGGVYEQYF
CDR3 DNA: TGTGCCTGGAGTTCCCCGGGGGGGACTAGCGGGGGCGTCTACGAGCAGTACTTC
V gene: TRBV30
D gene: TRBD2
clone size: .
J gene: TRBJ2-7